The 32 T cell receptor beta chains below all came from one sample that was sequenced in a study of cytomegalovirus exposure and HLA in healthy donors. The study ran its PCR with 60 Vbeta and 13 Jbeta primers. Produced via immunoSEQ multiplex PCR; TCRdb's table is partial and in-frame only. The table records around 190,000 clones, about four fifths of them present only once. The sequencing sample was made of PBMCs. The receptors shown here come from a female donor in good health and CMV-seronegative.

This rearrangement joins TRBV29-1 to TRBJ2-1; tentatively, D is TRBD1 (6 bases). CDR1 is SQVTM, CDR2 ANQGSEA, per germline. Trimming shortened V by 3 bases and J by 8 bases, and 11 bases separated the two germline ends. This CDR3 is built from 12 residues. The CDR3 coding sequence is TGCAGCGTTGATCAGGGGTACCATGAGCAGTTCTTC. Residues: CSVDQGYHEQFF.

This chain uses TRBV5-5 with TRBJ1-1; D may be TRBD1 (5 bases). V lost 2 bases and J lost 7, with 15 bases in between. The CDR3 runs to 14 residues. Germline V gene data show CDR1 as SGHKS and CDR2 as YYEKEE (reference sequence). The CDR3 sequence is CASSLASTGGEAFF. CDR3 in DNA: TGTGCCAGCAGCTTAGCGAGTACAGGTGGTGAAGCTTTCTTT. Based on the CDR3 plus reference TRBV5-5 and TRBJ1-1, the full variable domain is DAGVTQSPTHLIKTRGQQVTLRCSPISGHKSVSWYQQVLGQGPQFIFQYYEKEERGRGNFPDRFSARQFPNYSSELNVNALLLGDSALYLCASSLASTGGEAFFGQGTRLTVV.

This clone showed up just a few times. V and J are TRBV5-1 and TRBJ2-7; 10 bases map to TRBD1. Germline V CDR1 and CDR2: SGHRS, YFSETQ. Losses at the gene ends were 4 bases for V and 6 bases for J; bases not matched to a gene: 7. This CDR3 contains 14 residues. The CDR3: CASSIGTGESEQYF. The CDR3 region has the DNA TGCGCCAGCAGCATAGGGACAGGGGAATCCGAGCAGTACTTC.

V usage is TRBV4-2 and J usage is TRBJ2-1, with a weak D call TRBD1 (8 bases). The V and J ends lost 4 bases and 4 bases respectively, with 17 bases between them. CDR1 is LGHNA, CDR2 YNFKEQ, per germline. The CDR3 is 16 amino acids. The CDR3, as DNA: TGTGCCAGCAGCCTACAGGGGGGGGGCGGGTACAATGAGCAGTTCTTC. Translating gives CASSLQGGGGYNEQFF.

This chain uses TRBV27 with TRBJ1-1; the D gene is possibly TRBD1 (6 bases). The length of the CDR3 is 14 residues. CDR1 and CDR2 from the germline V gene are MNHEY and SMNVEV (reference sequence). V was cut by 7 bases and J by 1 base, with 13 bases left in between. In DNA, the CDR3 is TGTGCCAGCAAACAGGGCGGTGGGAACACTGAAGCTTTCTTT. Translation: CASKQGGGNTEAFF.

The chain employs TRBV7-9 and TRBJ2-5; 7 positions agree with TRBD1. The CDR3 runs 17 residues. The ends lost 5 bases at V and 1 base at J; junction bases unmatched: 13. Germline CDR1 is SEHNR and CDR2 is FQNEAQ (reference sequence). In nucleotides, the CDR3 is TGTGCCAGCAGCCCGGCTGTGACAGGGCCCCTCCAAGAGACCCAGTACTTC. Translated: CASSPAVTGPLQETQYF.

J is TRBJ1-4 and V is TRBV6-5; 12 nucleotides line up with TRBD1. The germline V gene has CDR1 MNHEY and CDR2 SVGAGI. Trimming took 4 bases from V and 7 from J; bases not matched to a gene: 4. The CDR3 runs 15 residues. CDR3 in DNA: TGTGCCAGCAGTTCCAGGGACAGGGGGCCTGAAAAACTGTTTTTT. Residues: CASSSRDRGPEKLFF.

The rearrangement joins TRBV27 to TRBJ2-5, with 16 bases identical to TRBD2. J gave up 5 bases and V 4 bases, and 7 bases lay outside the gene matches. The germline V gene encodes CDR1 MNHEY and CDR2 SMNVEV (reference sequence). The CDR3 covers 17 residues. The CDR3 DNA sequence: TGTGCCAGCAGTTCAGGGACTAGCGGGAGGGCCTGGGAGACCCAGTACTTC. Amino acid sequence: CASSSGTSGRAWETQYF.

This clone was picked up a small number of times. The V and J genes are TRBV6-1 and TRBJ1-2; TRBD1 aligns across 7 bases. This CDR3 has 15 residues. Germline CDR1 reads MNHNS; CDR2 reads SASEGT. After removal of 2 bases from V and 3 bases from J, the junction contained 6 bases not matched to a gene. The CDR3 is CASSEPGQTYYGYTF. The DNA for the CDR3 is TGTGCCAGCAGTGAACCGGGACAGACGTACTATGGCTACACCTTC.

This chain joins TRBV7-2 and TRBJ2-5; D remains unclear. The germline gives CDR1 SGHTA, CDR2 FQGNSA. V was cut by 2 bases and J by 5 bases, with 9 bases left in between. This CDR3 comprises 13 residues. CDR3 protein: CASSLTVAETQYF. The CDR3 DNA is TGTGCCAGCAGCTTAACTGTTGCGGAGACCCAGTACTTC.

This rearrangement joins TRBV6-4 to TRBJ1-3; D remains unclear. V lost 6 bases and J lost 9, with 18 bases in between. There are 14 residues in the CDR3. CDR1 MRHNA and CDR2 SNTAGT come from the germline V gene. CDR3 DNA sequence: TGTGCCAGCAGGCCGGGAACTGAAATGGGCACCATATATTTT. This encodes CASRPGTEMGTIYF.

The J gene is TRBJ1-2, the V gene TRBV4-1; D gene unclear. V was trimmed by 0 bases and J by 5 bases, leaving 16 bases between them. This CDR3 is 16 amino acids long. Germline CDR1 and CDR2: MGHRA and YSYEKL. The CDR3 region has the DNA TGCGCCAGCAGCCAAGAGGCAGACATCTGGGTATATGGCTACACCTTC. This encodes CASSQEADIWVYGYTF.

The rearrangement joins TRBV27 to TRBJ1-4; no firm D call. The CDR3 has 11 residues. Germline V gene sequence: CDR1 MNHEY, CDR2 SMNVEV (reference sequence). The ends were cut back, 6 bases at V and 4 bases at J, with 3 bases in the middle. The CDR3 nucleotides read TGTGCCAGCAGCTTTAATGAAAAACTGTTTTTT. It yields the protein CASSFNEKLFF.

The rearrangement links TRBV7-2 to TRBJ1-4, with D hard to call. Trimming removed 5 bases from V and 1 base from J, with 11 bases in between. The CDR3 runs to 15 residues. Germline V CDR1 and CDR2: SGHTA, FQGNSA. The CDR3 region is CASSANRGTNEKLFF. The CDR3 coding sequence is TGTGCCAGCAGCGCCAACCGGGGAACTAATGAAAAACTGTTTTTT.

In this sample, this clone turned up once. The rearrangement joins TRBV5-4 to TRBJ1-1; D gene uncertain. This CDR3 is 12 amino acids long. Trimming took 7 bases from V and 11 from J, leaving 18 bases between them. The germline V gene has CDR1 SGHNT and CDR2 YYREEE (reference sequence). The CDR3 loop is CASRSSAGFAFF. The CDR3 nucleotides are TGTGCCAGCCGTAGCTCGGCGGGATTCGCTTTCTTT.

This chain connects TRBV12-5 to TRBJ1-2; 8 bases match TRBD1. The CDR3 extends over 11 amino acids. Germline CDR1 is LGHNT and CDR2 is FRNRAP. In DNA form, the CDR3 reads TGTGCAGTCGAGCAGGGGGCAGGCTACACCTTC. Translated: CAVEQGAGYTF.

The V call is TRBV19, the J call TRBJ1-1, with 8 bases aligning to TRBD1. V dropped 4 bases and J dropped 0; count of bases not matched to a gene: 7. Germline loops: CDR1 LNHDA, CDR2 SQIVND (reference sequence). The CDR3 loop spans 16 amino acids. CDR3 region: CASSNRGGFMNTEAFF. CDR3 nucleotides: TGTGCCAGTAGTAACAGGGGGGGCTTCATGAACACTGAAGCTTTCTTT.

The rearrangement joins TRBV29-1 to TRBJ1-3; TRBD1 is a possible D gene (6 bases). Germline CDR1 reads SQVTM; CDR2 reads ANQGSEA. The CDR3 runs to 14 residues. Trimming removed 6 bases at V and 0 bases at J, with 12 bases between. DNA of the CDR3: TGCAGCGTCCTCGGACAGAGCTCTGGAAACACCATATATTTT. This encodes CSVLGQSSGNTIYF.

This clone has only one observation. CDR3 in amino acids: CASGRGQPQHF. CDR3 sequence (DNA): TGTGCCAGTGGCCGGGGGCAGCCCCAGCATTTT. The V gene is TRBV19, the J gene TRBJ1-5, with D tentatively TRBD1 (5 bases). The V gene lost 8 bases and the J gene lost 7 bases, with 9 bases spanning the gap. Germline CDR1 is LNHDA and CDR2 is SQIVND (reference sequence). The CDR3 spans 11 residues.

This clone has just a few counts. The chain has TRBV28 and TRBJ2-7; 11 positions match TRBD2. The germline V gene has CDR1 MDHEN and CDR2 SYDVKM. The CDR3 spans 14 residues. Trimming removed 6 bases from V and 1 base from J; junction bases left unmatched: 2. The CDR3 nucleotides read TGTGCCAGCAGGTCTAGCGGGAGGTCCTACGAGCAGTACTTC. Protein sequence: CASRSSGRSYEQYF.

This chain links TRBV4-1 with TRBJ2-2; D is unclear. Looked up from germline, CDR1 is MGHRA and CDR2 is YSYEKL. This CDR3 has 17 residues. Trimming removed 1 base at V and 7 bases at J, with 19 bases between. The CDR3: CASSQVDMGFSHGELFF. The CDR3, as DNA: TGCGCCAGCAGCCAAGTAGATATGGGCTTCAGTCACGGGGAGCTGTTTTTT.

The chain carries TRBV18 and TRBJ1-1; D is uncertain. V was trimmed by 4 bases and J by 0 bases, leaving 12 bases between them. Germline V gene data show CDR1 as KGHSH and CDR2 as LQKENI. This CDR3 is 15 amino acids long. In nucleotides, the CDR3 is TGTGCCAGCTCACGCGCGGGAGATTTGAACACTGAAGCTTTCTTT. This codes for CASSRAGDLNTEAFF.

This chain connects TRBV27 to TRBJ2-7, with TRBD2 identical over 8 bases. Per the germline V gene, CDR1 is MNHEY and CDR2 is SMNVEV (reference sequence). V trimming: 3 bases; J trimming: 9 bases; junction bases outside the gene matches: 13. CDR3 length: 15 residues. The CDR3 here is CASSLWGGRSGGQYF. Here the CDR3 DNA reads TGTGCCAGCAGTTTGTGGGGCGGGAGGTCTGGGGGGCAGTACTTC.

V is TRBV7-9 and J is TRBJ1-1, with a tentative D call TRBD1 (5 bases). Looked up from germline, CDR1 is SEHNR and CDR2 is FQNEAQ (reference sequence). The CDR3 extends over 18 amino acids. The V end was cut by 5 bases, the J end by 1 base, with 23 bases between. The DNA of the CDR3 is TGTGCCAGCAGCGCCAGGGAAGGCAGCCAACGTGGGAACACTGAAGCTTTCTTT. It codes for CASSAREGSQRGNTEAFF.

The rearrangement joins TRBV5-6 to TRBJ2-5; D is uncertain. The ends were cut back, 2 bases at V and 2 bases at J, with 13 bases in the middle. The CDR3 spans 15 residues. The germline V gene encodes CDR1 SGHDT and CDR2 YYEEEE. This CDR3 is CASSFPRYSQETQYF. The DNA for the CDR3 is TGTGCCAGCAGCTTTCCTCGGTACTCTCAAGAGACCCAGTACTTC.

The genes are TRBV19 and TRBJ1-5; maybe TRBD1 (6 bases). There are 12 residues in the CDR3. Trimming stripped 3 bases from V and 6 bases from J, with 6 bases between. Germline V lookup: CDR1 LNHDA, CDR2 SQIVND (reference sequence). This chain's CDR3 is CASSIRGQPQHF. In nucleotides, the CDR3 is TGTGCCAGTAGTATCAGGGGTCAGCCCCAGCATTTT. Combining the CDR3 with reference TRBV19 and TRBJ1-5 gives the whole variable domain DGGITQSPKYLFRKEGQNVTLSCEQNLNHDAMYWYRQDPGQGLRLIYYSQIVNDFQKGDIAEGYSVSREKKESFPLTVTSAQKNPTAFYLCASSIRGQPQHFGDGTRLSIL.

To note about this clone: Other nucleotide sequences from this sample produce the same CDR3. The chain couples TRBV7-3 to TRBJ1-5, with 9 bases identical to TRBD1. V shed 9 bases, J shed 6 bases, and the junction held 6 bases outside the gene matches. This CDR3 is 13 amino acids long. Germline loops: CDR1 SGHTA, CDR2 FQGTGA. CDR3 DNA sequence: TGTGCCAGTTCACAGGGGGCGGGTCAGCCCCAGCATTTT. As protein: CASSQGAGQPQHF.

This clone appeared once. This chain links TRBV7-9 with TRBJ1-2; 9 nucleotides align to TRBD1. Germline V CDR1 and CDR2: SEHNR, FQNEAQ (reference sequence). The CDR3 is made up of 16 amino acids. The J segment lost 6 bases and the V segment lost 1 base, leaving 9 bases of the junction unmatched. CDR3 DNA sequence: TGTGCCAGCAGCTTAGGGGCAACAGGGGGCGCGGATGGCTACACCTTC. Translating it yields CASSLGATGGADGYTF.

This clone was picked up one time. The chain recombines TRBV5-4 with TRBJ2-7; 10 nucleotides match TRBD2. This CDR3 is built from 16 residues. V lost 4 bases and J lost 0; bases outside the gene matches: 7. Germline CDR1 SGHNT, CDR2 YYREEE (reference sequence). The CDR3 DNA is TGTGCCAGCAGCCCCGGGGCTAGCGGGAGCTCCTACGAGCAGTACTTC. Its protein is CASSPGASGSSYEQYF.

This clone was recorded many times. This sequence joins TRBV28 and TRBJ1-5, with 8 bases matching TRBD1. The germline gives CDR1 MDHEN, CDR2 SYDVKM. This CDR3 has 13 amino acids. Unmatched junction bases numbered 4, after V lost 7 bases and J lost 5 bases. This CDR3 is CASTGQGYQPQHF. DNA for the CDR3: TGTGCCAGCACTGGACAGGGCTATCAGCCCCAGCATTTT. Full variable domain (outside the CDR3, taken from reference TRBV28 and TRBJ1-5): DVKVTQSSRYLVKRTGEKVFLECVQDMDHENMFWYRQDPGLGLRLIYFSYDVKMKEKGDIPEGYSVSREKKERFSLILESASTNQTSMYLCASTGQGYQPQHFGDGTRLSIL.

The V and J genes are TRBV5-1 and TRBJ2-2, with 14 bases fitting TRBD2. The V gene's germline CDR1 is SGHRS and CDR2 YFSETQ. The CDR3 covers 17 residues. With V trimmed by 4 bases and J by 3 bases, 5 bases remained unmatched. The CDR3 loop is CASSKGLAGGDTGELFF. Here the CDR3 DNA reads TGCGCCAGCAGCAAAGGACTAGCGGGAGGTGACACCGGGGAGCTGTTTTTT.

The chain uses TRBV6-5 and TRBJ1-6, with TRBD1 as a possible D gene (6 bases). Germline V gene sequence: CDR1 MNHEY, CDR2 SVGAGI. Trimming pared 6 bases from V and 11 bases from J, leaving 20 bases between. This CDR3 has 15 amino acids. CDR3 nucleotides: TGTGCCAGCAGCCGTAAGACAGGTGGGAATACACCCCTCCACTTT. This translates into CASSRKTGGNTPLHF.